The text below deals with one T cell receptor (beta chain). This sample was taken from a study of shared clonotypes between healthy human individuals. Germline CDR1 is MNHEY and CDR2 is SMNVEV (reference sequence). The V gene end was trimmed by 5 bases and the J gene end by 6 bases; junction bases not matched to a gene: 7. CDR3 length: 15 amino acids. The naive CD8 subset, CD45RO-negative cells positively selected for CCR7, excluded terminally differentiated effector memory CD45RA+ cells. TCRdb keeps only in-frame clones here, not all; method: immunoSEQ multiplex PCR. Among about 820,000 clones listed, 80% to 95% were seen once.

The receptor's source is a man aged 30 to 45 in good health. Sequences were obtained from naive CD8+ T cells sorted from blood. This chain joins TRBV27 and TRBJ2-2; TRBD1 aligns across 9 bases. The CDR3 loop reads CASSRRDRVSGELFF. The CDR3, as DNA: TGTGCCAGCAGTCGACGGGACAGGGTTTCCGGGGAGCTGTTTTTT.